These 5 T cell receptor beta chains were all obtained from the same sample, sequenced in a study of blood T cell repertoires in COVID-19. TCRdb's table, derived via immunoSEQ multiplex PCR, lists solely in-frame clones and lacks some. The data show more than 85,000 clones, around 79% seen once. Material: peripheral blood. The receptor set was obtained from a woman aged 80 or over with active or convalescent COVID-19.

The V call is TRBV18, the J call TRBJ1-1; TRBD1 matches 7 bases. CDR3 length equals 12 residues. Per germline, CDR1 KGHSH and CDR2 LQKENI. Trimming removed 3 bases from V and 10 bases from J; junction bases left unmatched: 5. The DNA of the CDR3 is TGTGCCAGCTCACCGCAGGGGGAGGTAGCTTTCTTT. It specifies CASSPQGEVAFF.

The J gene is TRBJ2-6, the V gene TRBV5-4, with D unresolved. The ends were cut back, 0 bases at V and 1 base at J, with 17 bases in the middle. Germline loops: CDR1 SGHNT, CDR2 YYREEE (reference sequence). This CDR3 is 19 amino acids long. DNA for the CDR3: TGTGCCAGCAGCTTGGGCACGAGGTCCAGCTCGTCTGGGGCCAACGTCCTGACTTTC. Translating gives CASSLGTRSSSSGANVLTF.

V usage is TRBV10-3 and J usage is TRBJ1-5; perhaps TRBD1 as D (6 bases). V lost 4 bases and J 1 base, leaving 11 bases between the germline ends. Germline loops: CDR1 ENHRY, CDR2 SYGVKD. This CDR3 has 15 residues. The CDR3 bases are TGTGCCATCAGTGCCTTCGACAGGAGCAATCAGCCCCAGCATTTT. This codes for CAISAFDRSNQPQHF.

J is TRBJ2-7 and V is TRBV20-1; D ambiguous. CDR3 size: 11 residues. CDR1 DFQATT and CDR2 SNEGSKA come from the germline V gene (reference sequence). The V gene lost 3 bases and the J gene lost 9 bases, with 12 bases spanning the gap. The CDR3 DNA is TGCAGTGCTAGCCTGGGCCCGCGGCAGTACTTC. Its translation: CSASLGPRQYF.

The chain joins TRBV15 to TRBJ2-5; 9 bases match TRBD2. This CDR3 comprises 18 residues. J was trimmed by 0 bases and V by 5 bases; bases with no gene match: 13. Germline V lookup: CDR1 LNHNV, CDR2 YYDKDF (reference sequence). DNA for the CDR3: TGTGCCACCAGCGGGGGGGATCTAGCGGGGCCGTACCAAGAGACCCAGTACTTC. Translated, it gives CATSGGDLAGPYQETQYF.